Sequencing of this T cell receptor beta chain was carried out in a study of a mutant IDH1 vaccine in newly diagnosed glioma. Across the study: Radiotherapy alone preceded vaccination by 4-6 weeks; alternatively, vaccination started with temozolomide cycles. Treated patients comprised about 60% males and roughly 40% females, mean age about 43 years. The earlier regimen, radiotherapy, temozolomide, or both, was most often both.

TCRdb keeps only in-frame clones here, not all; method: immunoSEQ multiplex PCR. In the table there are approximately 38,000 clones, 80% to 90% of which are singletons. The CDR3 sequence is 14 residues long. CDR1 and CDR2 (germline): MNHNS, SASEGT. With 2 bases removed from V and 5 bases from J, the gap between germline ends came to 13 bases. Concerning this clone itself: The antigen is not known.

Described time point: week 5, during vaccination. What each vaccine dose contained was 300 ug of mutant IDH1 20-mer peptide, accompanied by topical imiquimod. Overall study results and limits: Altogether, 80% to 95% of patients exhibited vaccine-induced immune responses.

Sequenced here: PBMCs, sampled from a glioma patient whose treatment included an IDH1 peptide vaccine. The sequence came from a man aged 35 to 55 with glioma. J is TRBJ2-7 and V is TRBV6-1; D unclear. The DNA for the CDR3 is TGTGCCAGCAGTGAATCAGAGCTATCCGACGAGCAGTACTTC. It yields the protein CASSESELSDEQYF.